The T cell receptor beta chain described here comes from a study of sequential checkpoint blockade in melanoma. Repertoires were generated with immunoSEQ multiplex PCR, while TCRdb's copy carries only in-frame clones and drops some. The table lists 30,000 or so clones, around nine tenths of them singletons. The CDR3 is made up of 13 amino acids. The V and J ends lost 7 bases and 4 bases, in that order; junction bases with no gene match: 5. Germline CDR1 MDHEN, CDR2 SYDVKM. Treatment: randomized to nivolumab then ipilimumab (arm A) or the reverse (arm B). PBMC sorting kept live CD3+CD8+ cells without CD19 or CD56.

V and J are TRBV28 and TRBJ2-7, with TRBD1 matching 9 bases. This TCR came from a human donor with melanoma. Source: CD8+ T cells sorted from blood (inferred from file names), taken from a patient given nivolumab and ipilimumab in sequence. CDR3 sequence reads: CASNTGGAYEQYF. The CDR3 nucleotides are TGTGCCAGCAATACAGGGGGCGCGTACGAGCAGTACTTC. Variable domain in full (rest from reference TRBV28 and TRBJ2-7): DVKVTQSSRYLVKRTGEKVFLECVQDMDHENMFWYRQDPGLGLRLIYFSYDVKMKEKGDIPEGYSVSREKKERFSLILESASTNQTSMYLCASNTGGAYEQYFGPGTRLTVT.